These T cell receptor beta chains were read from a single sample in a study of post-analysis software for immune sequencing data. Via MiXCR, TCRdb re-called the PCR reads, giving one row per CDR3 protein. This sample has roughly 800,000 distinct CDR3 sequences, with roughly 30% found just once. Sequenced input: blood. The receptors shown here come from a girl aged 5-17 years with multiple sclerosis. Both conserved end residues are part of each CDR3. Each record gives: D gene, CDR3 length, clone size, V gene, J gene, CDR3 DNA, CDR3 protein. A D gene is named only where the DNA matches it firmly. Part of the rows lack a size; the others show once, few, many or a class for expanded clones.

TRBD2	17	few	TRBV12-3/TRBV12-4	TRBJ2-4	TGTGCCAGCAGTCCCCGGCCTAGCGGGAGGGCAGGAAACATTCAGTACTTC	CASSPRPSGRAGNIQYF
NA	14	NA	TRBV7-9	TRBJ1-6	TGTGCCAGCAGCCCCGGCGGAGATAATTCACCCCTCCACTTT	CASSPGGDNSPLHF
NA	15	NA	TRBV5-5	TRBJ2-3	TGTGCCAGCAGTCCTTTACCGGGACGGGCAGATACGCAGTATTTT	CASSPLPGRADTQYF
NA	15	few	TRBV4-3	TRBJ2-1	TGCGCCAGCAGCCAAGAGTCTTTCGGGTTTGATGAGCAGTTCTTC	CASSQESFGFDEQFF
NA	18	few	TRBV28	TRBJ1-1	TGTGCCAGCAGTCGAGCCGTGGCAAGGGGAACCCTGAACACTGAAGCTTTCTTT	CASSRAVARGTLNTEAFF
NA	16	few	TRBV11-2	TRBJ2-7	TGTGCCAGCAGCTCCGGCCAGCGGTTGGGCACCTACGAGCAGTACTTC	CASSSGQRLGTYEQYF
TRBD1	17	few	TRBV19	TRBJ1-5	TGTGCCAGTAGCTACGACAGGGGCGTTTTGGCAGGTCAGCCCCAGCATTTT	CASSYDRGVLAGQPQHF
NA	12	many	TRBV6-1	TRBJ2-7	TGTGCCAGCGGAGTGGGGAACTACGAGCAGTACTTC	CASGVGNYEQYF
NA	17	few	TRBV12-3/TRBV12-4	TRBJ1-5	TGTGCCAGCAGTTTGGCAGGAAGGGGGGTGGTCAATCAGCCCCAGCATTTT	CASSLAGRGVVNQPQHF
TRBD1	15	few	TRBV7-9	TRBJ2-3	TGTGCCAGCAGCCAAACACACGGACAGGACGATACGCAGTATTTT	CASSQTHGQDDTQYF
NA	17	NA	TRBV11-2	TRBJ1-2	TGTGCCAGCAGCCCGACCCCCGGCGGGGAACTTGGGCGCGGCTACACCTTC	CASSPTPGGELGRGYTF
NA	13	NA	TRBV19	TRBJ1-5	TGTGCCAGCCCGTGGCGTAGCAATCAGCCCCAGCATTTT	CASPWRSNQPQHF
NA	16	few	TRBV7-2	TRBJ2-3	TGTGCCAGCAGCTTAGCGAGGGGCTGGTTGACAGATACGCAGTATTTT	CASSLARGWLTDTQYF
NA	13	many	TRBV20-1	TRBJ2-4	TGCAGTGCTTATTCCGCGGACAAGGGCATTCAGTACTTC	CSAYSADKGIQYF
NA	12	many	TRBV2	TRBJ2-7	TGTGCCAGCAGAGGAGGGTTCCACGAGCAGTACTTC	CASRGGFHEQYF
NA	13	few	TRBV6-6	TRBJ1-1	TGTGCCAGCAGTTACCCCCTGACCGGATTTACTTTCTTT	CASSYPLTGFTFF
NA	13	NA	TRBV20-1	TRBJ1-4	TGCAGTGCTAGGCACGGGGTTAATGAAAAACTGTTTTTT	CSARHGVNEKLFF
NA	12	few	TRBV2	TRBJ2-5	TGTGCCAGCAGTGCCAGGGGGGAGGAGCAGTACTTC	CASSARGEEQYF
NA	13	NA	TRBV20-1	TRBJ2-7	TGCAGTGCTAGAGGGCCAGCACCCTACGAGCAGTACTTC	CSARGPAPYEQYF
TRBD2	15	NA	TRBV20-1	TRBJ2-5	TGCAGTGCTAGGGCCCCGGCGGGGGGGACGGAGACCCAGTACTTC	CSARAPAGGTETQYF
TRBD2	16	NA	TRBV2	TRBJ2-1	TGTGCCAGCAGTCCGGATGGGCTAGCGGGAATGAATGAGCAGTTCTTC	CASSPDGLAGMNEQFF
TRBD1	15	few	TRBV28	TRBJ1-1	TGTGCCAGCACCCTAGGGGGCCAGGGGGGTGTTGAAGCTTTCTTT	CASTLGGQGGVEAFF
NA	15	NA	TRBV12-3/TRBV12-4	TRBJ1-5	TGTGCCAGCAGTTTAGATGCGAGGAGTAATCAGCCCCAGCATTTT	CASSLDARSNQPQHF
NA	14	few	TRBV6-1	TRBJ2-7	TGTGCCAGCAGTGGACGGGCACCCTCCTACGAGCAGTACTTC	CASSGRAPSYEQYF
NA	13	few	TRBV6-1	TRBJ2-7	TGTGCCAGCAGTGAGGCCAGAACCTACGAGCAGTACTTC	CASSEARTYEQYF
NA	12	NA	TRBV10-3	TRBJ2-3	TGTGCCACAGGGACTCGCACAGATACGCAGTATTTT	CATGTRTDTQYF
NA	13	NA	TRBV20-1	TRBJ2-5	TGCAGTGCTAGTCCGGACCTCCGAGAGACCCAGTACTTC	CSASPDLRETQYF
NA	14	many	TRBV29-1	TRBJ1-1	TGCAGCGTTGAACCCAGCTGGTTGAACACTGAAGCTTTCTTT	CSVEPSWLNTEAFF
NA	15	NA	TRBV20-1	TRBJ1-5	TGCAGTGCTAGCCCCATGACAGGCCTAAATCAGCCCCAGCATTTT	CSASPMTGLNQPQHF
TRBD2	14	NA	TRBV10-2	TRBJ2-7	TGCGCCAGCACCTTAGCGGGGAGCTCCTACGAGCAGTACTTC	CASTLAGSSYEQYF
NA	11	NA	TRBV20-1	TRBJ1-1	TGCAGTCTAGTCAAGAACACTGAAGCTTTCTTT	CSLVKNTEAFF
NA	12	NA	TRBV2	TRBJ1-5	TGTGCCAGCAGCAGGGTCACTCAGCCCCAGCATTTT	CASSRVTQPQHF
NA	11	NA	TRBV29-1	TRBJ2-7	TGCAGCGTTTTTTGGGGAAATGGGCAGTACTTC	CSVFWGNGQYF
NA	12	NA	TRBV29-1	TRBJ1-4	TGCAGCGCTGCGGGGGGCTCGGGGAAACTGTTTTTT	CSAAGGSGKLFF
TRBD2	13	few	TRBV15	TRBJ2-5	TGTGCCACCAGCGGATTGGGGGGGGAGACCCAGTACTTC	CATSGLGGETQYF
NA	13	NA	TRBV4-1	TRBJ1-4	TGCGCTAGCAGTATTGGGTGGGGCGAAAAACTGTTTTTT	CASSIGWGEKLFF
NA	11	many	TRBV20-1	TRBJ1-2	TGCAGTGCTAGACAGGGGCATGGCTACACCTTC	CSARQGHGYTF
NA	17	many	TRBV5-5	TRBJ2-3	TGTGCCAGCAGCTTGCCGACCCCACAATCCCGCACAGATACGCAGTATTTT	CASSLPTPQSRTDTQYF
NA	12	NA	TRBV20-1	TRBJ1-2	TGCAGTGCGACCGAAGGGGAGAGGCGCTACACCTTC	CSATEGERRYTF
NA	18	NA	TRBV3-1	TRBJ2-7	TGTGCCAGCAGCCAAGAAGATGCAGGGCTAGCGACCTTCTACGAGCAGTACTTC	CASSQEDAGLATFYEQYF
TRBD2	17	NA	TRBV10-3	TRBJ2-5	TGTGCCATCAGTGGGGGGACTAGCGGGGGACCCGAAGAGACCCAGTACTTC	CAISGGTSGGPEETQYF
TRBD1	14	few	TRBV12-3/TRBV12-4	TRBJ2-3	TGTGCCAGCAGAAAAACAGGGGTAACAGATACGCAGTATTTT	CASRKTGVTDTQYF
TRBD1	14	NA	TRBV7-2	TRBJ2-3	TGTGCCAGCAGCGACCGGGACAGGGGTTTAGCGCAGTATTTT	CASSDRDRGLAQYF
NA	16	NA	TRBV24-1	TRBJ2-5	TGTACCACCAGTGACCCCCGGTATGGGGACCAAGAGACCCAGTACTTC	CTTSDPRYGDQETQYF
NA	15	few	TRBV12-3/TRBV12-4	TRBJ1-2	TGTGCCAGCAGTTTCACAAGCGGGGGGCACTCTGGCTACACCTTC	CASSFTSGGHSGYTF
TRBD2	17	few	TRBV4-1	TRBJ2-1	TGCGCCAGCAGCCAGAGGACTAGCGGGGGGCCTTTGGATGAGCAGTTCTTC	CASSQRTSGGPLDEQFF
NA	14	NA	TRBV20-1	TRBJ2-2	TGCAGTGCTAGAGGGGACTTCGCAACCGGGGAGCTGTTTTTT	CSARGDFATGELFF
TRBD1	16	few	TRBV20-1	TRBJ1-6	TGCAGTGCTAGATATTACAAGGGACAGGGTAATTCACCCCTCCACTTT	CSARYYKGQGNSPLHF
TRBD2	15	NA	TRBV12-3/TRBV12-4	TRBJ2-5	TGTGCCAGCAGTTATTTTAGCGGGGTACAAGAGACCCAGTACTTC	CASSYFSGVQETQYF
NA	15	NA	TRBV5-5	TRBJ1-5	TGTGCCAGCAGCTTGGGTCCAAATAGCAATCAGCCCCAGCATTTT	CASSLGPNSNQPQHF
NA	15	NA	TRBV29-1	TRBJ2-5	TGCAGCGTTGATTATTGGGGACGGACCCAAGAGACCCAGTACTTC	CSVDYWGRTQETQYF
NA	17	many	TRBV4-3	TRBJ2-6	TGCGCCAGCAGCCAAGATATCGCGGGGTCTGGGGCCAACGTCCTGACTTTC	CASSQDIAGSGANVLTF
TRBD1	16	NA	TRBV27	TRBJ2-1	TGTGCCAGCAGTTTTTCGGCGACAGGGTCCCACAATGAGCAGTTCTTC	CASSFSATGSHNEQFF
TRBD1	16	NA	TRBV5-1	TRBJ1-4	TGCGCCAGCAGCTGGGGACAGGGGCCGCCTAATGAAAAACTGTTTTTT	CASSWGQGPPNEKLFF
TRBD2	15	NA	TRBV7-2	TRBJ2-1	TGTGCCAGCAGCTCCCAAGCGGGGGGATACAATGAGCAGTTCTTC	CASSSQAGGYNEQFF
NA	16	NA	TRBV25-1	TRBJ1-1	TGTGCCAGCAGTGAATCTCCGACGGATTTGAACACTGAAGCTTTCTTT	CASSESPTDLNTEAFF
NA	12	NA	TRBV14	TRBJ2-5	TGTGCCAGCAGCCAAGATTTGGGAATTCAGTACTTC	CASSQDLGIQYF